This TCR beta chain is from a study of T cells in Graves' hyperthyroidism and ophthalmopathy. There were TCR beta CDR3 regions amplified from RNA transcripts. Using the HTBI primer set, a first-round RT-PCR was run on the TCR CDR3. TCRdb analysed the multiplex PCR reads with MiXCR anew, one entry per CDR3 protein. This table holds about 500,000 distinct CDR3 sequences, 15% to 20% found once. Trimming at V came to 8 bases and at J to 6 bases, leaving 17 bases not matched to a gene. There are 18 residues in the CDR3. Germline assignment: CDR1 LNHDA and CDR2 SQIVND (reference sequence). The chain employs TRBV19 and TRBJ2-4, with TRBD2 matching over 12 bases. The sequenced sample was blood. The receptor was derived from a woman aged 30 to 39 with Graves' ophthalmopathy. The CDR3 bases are TGTGCCAGTTCAACCGTACTAGCGGGAGGTCAGGGCAGAAACATTCAGTACTTC. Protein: CASSTVLAGGQGRNIQYF.